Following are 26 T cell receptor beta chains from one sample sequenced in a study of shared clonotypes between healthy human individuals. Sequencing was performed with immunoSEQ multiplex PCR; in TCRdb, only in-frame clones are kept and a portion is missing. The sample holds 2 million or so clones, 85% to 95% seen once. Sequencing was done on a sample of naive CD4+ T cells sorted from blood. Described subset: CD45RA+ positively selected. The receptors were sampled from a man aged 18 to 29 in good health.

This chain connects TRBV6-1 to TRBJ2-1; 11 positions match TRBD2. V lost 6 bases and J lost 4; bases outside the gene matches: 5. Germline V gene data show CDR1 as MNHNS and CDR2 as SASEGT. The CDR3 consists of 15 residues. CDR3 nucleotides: TGTGCCAGCAGGACGACTAGCGGGGTATACAATGAGCAGTTCTTC. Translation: CASRTTSGVYNEQFF.

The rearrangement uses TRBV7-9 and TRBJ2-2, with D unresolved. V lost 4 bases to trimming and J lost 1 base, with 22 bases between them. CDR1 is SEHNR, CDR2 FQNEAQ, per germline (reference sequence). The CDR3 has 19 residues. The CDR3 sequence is CASSSTTSTGRGNTGELFF. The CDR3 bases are TGTGCCAGCAGCTCAACGACTTCGACGGGCAGAGGGAACACCGGGGAGCTGTTTTTT.

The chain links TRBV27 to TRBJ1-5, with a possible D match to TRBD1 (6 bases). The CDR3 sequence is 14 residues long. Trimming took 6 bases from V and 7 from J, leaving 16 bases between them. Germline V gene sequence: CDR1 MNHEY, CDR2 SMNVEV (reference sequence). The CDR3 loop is CASSTTGMRQPQHF. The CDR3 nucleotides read TGTGCCAGCAGCACTACAGGGATGCGGCAGCCCCAGCATTTT.

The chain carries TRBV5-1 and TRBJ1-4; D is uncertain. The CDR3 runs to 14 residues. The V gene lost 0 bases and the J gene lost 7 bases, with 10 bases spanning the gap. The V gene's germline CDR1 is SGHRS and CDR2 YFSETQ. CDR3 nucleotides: TGCGCCAGCAGCTTGGGCCCCGGGGTTGAAAAACTGTTTTTT. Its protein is CASSLGPGVEKLFF.

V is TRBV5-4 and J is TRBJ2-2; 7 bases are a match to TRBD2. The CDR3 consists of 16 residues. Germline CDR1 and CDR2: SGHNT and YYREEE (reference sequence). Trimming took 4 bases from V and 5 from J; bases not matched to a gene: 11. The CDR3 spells CASSDYGRAATGELFF. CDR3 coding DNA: TGTGCCAGCAGCGACTATGGGAGGGCCGCGACCGGGGAGCTGTTTTTT.

CDR3 sequence: CAWTTGTDGQYF. DNA for the CDR3: TGTGCCTGGACCACAGGGACAGACGGGCAGTACTTC. The chain carries TRBV30 and TRBJ2-7, with TRBD1 matching 7 bases. V was clipped by 4 bases and J by 9 bases; unmatched bases: 9. The CDR3 is 12 amino acids. CDR1 is GTSNPN and CDR2 is SVGIG in the germline V gene (reference sequence).

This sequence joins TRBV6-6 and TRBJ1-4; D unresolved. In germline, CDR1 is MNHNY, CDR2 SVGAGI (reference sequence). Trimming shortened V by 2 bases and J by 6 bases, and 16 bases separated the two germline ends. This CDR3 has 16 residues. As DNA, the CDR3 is TGTGCCAGCAGTTACGTAACGACGGGGTCCGATGAAAAACTGTTTTTT. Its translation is CASSYVTTGSDEKLFF.

DNA of the CDR3: TGTGCCTGGAGTGTACAACCCTCTAAGCCTCTCCACTTT. Its translation: CAWSVQPSKPLHF. The genes are TRBV30 and TRBJ1-6; the D is unclear. The CDR3 covers 13 residues. Deletions cut 0 bases from V and 16 bases from J, with 16 bases between. CDR1 GTSNPN and CDR2 SVGIG come from the germline V gene (reference sequence).

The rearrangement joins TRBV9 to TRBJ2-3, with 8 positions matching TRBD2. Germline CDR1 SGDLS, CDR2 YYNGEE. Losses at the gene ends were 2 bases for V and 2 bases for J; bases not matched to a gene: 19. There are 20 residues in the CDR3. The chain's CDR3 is CASSVTLQAERGRHTDTQYF. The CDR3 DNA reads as TGTGCCAGCAGCGTCACCCTCCAGGCGGAGCGGGGGCGACACACAGATACGCAGTATTTT.

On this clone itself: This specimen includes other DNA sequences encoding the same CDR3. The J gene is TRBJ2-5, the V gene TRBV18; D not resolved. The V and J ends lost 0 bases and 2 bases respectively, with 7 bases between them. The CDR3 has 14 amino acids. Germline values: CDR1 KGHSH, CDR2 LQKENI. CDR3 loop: CASSPPEGQETQYF. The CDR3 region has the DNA TGTGCCAGCTCACCACCCGAAGGGCAAGAGACCCAGTACTTC.

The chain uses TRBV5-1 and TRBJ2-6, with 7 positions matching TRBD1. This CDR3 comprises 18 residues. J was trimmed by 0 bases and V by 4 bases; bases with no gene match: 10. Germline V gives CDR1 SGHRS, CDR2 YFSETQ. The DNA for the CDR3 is TGCGCCAGCAGCCCAAGACAGGGAACCCTCTCTGGGGCCAACGTCCTGACTTTC. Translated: CASSPRQGTLSGANVLTF.

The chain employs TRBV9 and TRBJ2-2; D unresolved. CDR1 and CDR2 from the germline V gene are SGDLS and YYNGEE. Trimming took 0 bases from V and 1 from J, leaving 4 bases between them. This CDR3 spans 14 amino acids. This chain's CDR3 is CASSVDQNTGELFF. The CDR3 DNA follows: TGTGCCAGCAGCGTAGATCAGAACACCGGGGAGCTGTTTTTT.

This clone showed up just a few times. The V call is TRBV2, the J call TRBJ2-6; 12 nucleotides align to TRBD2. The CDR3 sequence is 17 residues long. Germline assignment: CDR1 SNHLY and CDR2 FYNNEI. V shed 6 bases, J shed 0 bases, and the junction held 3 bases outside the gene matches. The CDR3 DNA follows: TGTGCCAGCAGGCCGACTAGCGGGGGCTCTGGGGCCAACGTCCTGACTTTC. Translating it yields CASRPTSGGSGANVLTF.

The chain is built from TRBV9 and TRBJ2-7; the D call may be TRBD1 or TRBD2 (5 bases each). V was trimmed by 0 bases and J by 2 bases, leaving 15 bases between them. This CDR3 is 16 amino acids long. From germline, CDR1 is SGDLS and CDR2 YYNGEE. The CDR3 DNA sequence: TGTGCCAGCAGCGTAGGAGGGCAGGGCTTCCCCTACGAGCAGTACTTC. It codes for CASSVGGQGFPYEQYF.

CDR3 in DNA: TGCACCAGCAGCCACCGGGATTCTAGCGGGGTCTACAATGAGCAGTTCTTC. It encodes CTSSHRDSSGVYNEQFF. The chain employs TRBV1 and TRBJ2-1; the D segment call TRBD2 is taken from the table without a DNA check. TRBV1 constitutes a pseudogene. The CDR3 sequence is 17 residues long.

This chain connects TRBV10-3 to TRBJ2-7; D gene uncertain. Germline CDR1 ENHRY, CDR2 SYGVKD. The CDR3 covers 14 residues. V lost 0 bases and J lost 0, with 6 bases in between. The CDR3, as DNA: TGTGCCATCAGTGAGTCGCACAGCTCCTACGAGCAGTACTTC. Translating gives CAISESHSSYEQYF.

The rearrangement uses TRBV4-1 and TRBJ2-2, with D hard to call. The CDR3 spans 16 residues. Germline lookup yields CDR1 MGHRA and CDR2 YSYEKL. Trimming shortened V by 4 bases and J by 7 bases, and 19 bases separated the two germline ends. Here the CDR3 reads CASSLSGPLGFGELFF. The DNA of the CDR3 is TGCGCCAGCAGCCTTTCCGGGCCACTGGGCTTCGGGGAGCTGTTTTTT.

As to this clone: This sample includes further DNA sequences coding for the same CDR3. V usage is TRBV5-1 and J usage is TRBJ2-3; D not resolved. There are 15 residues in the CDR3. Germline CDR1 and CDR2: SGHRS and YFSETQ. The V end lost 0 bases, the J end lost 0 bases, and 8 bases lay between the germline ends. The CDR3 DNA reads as TGCGCCAGCAGCTTGGAGGGCAGTAGCACAGATACGCAGTATTTT. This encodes CASSLEGSSTDTQYF.

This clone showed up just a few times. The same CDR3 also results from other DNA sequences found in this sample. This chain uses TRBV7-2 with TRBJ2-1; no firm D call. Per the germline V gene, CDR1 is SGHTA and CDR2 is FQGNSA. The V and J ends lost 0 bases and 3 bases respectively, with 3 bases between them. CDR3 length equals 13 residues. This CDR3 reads CASSLAVYNEQFF. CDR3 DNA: TGTGCCAGCAGCTTAGCGGTCTACAATGAGCAGTTCTTC.

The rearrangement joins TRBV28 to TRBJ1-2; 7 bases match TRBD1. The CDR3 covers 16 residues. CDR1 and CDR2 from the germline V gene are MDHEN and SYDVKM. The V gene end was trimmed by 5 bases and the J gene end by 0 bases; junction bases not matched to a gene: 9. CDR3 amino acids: CASSLQGKGSNYGYTF. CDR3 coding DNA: TGTGCCAGCAGTCTACAGGGGAAGGGATCTAACTATGGCTACACCTTC.

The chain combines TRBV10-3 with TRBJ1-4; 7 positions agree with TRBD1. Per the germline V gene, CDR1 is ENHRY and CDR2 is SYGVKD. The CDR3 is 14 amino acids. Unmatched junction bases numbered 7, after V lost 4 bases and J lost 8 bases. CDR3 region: CAISGGAGGEKLFF. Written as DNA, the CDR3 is TGTGCCATCAGTGGGGGAGCAGGGGGAGAAAAACTGTTTTTT.

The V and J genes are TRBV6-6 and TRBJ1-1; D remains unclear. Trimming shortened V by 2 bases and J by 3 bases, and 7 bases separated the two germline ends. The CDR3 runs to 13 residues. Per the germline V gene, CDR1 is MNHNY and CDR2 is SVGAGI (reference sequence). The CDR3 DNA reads TGTGCCAGCAGTTACGAGGGATACACTGAAGCTTTCTTT. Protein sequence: CASSYEGYTEAFF.

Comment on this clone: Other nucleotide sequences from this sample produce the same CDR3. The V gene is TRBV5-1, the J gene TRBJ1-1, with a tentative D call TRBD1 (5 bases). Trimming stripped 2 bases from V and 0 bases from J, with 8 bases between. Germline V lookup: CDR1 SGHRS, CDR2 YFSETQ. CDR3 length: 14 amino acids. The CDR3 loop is CASSLGQMNTEAFF. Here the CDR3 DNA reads TGCGCCAGCAGCTTAGGACAAATGAACACTGAAGCTTTCTTT.

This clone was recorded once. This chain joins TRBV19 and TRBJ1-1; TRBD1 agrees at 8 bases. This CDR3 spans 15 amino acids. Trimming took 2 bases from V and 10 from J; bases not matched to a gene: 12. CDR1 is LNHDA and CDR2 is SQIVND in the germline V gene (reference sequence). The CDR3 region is CASSILFGVDRGAFF. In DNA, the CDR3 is TGTGCCAGTAGTATATTATTCGGGGTCGACAGGGGAGCTTTCTTT.

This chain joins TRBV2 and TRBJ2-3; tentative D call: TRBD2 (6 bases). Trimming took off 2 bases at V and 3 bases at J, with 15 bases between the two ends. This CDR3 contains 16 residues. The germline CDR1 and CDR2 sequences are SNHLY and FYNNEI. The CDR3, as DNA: TGTGCCAGCAGTGAATCGTACCTTGGGGGGACAGATACGCAGTATTTT. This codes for CASSESYLGGTDTQYF.

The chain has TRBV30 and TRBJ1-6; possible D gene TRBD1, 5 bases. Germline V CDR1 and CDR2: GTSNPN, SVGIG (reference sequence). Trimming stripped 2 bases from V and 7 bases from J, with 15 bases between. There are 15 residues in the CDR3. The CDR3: CAWSPRVGTNSPLHF. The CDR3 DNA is TGTGCCTGGAGTCCCCGGGTAGGGACGAATTCACCCCTCCACTTT.